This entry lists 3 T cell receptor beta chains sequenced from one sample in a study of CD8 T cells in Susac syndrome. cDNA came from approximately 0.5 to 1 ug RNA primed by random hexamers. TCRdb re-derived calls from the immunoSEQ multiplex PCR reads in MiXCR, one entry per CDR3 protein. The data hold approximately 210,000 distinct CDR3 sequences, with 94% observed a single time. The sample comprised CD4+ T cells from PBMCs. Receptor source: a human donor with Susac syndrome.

The CDR3 region is CASSSYTGGGGYTF. The CDR3 DNA reads as TGTGCCAGCAGTTCCTACACAGGGGGCGGTGGCTACACCTTC. The gene calls are TRBV6-6 and TRBJ1-2; TRBD1 aligns across 9 bases. This CDR3 is 14 amino acids long. The V gene end was trimmed by 4 bases and the J gene end by 7 bases; junction bases not matched to a gene: 7. CDR1 is MNHNY and CDR2 is SVGAGI in the germline V gene (reference sequence).

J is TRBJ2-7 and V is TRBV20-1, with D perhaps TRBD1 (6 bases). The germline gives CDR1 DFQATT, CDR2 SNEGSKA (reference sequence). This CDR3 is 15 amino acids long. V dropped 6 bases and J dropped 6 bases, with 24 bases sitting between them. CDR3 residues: CSAGARTAFLSEQYF. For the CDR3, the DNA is TGCAGTGCGGGCGCCCGGACAGCATTCCTCTCCGAGCAGTACTTC.

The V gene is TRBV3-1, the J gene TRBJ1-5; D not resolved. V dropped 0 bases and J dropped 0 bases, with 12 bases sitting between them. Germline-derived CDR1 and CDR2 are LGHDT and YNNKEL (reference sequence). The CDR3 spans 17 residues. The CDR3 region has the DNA TGTGCCAGCAGCCAAGAGGTCAGTATCCCTAGCAATCAGCCCCAGCATTTT. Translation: CASSQEVSIPSNQPQHF.